This entry concerns a single T cell receptor (beta chain). The sample originates from a study of blood T cells in healthy people across ages. It was with a sample-barcoded 5' primer and a J-beta primer mix that a second PCR of about 6 to 11 cycles was run. Each cDNA molecule was tagged by a template-switch adaptor that had 12 random nucleotides. TCRdb itself ran the 5' RACE reads through MiXCR, one entry per CDR3 protein. Here the sample spans roughly 1,000,000 distinct CDR3 sequences, about 25% being singletons. Germline assignment: CDR1 SEHNR and CDR2 FQNEAQ (reference sequence). The CDR3 runs to 12 residues. The same data also went into a second study, on T cells of mothers and their children.

This receptor was taken from a girl aged 2-15 years in good health. The chain recombines TRBV7-9 with TRBJ2-5; D unclear. The better agreement between TRBJ2-1 and the DNA end casts doubt on the J call. Input material: blood. Here the CDR3 DNA reads TGTGCCAGCAGCTTAGCTCCGGTTGAGCAGTTCTTC. This sequence encodes CASSLAPVEQFF.